A selection of T cell receptor beta chains follows, all from one sample in a study of shared clonotypes between healthy human individuals. Clones were sequenced by immunoSEQ multiplex PCR, and TCRdb holds only the in-frame ones, with some missing. Among about 600,000 clones listed, roughly 98% were seen once. Sequencing was carried out using naive CD8+ T cells sorted from blood. The receptor source for this set is a man younger than 40 in good health. The CDR3 runs from the conserved cysteine through the conserved F or W. Each record gives: clone size, V gene, J gene, CDR3 protein. Clone size is given for some rows only: seen once, a few or many times, or a class if the clone is expanded.

abundance: .
v_gene: TRBV7-8
j_gene: TRBJ2-7
CDR3aa: CASSFGTGSSEQYF

abundance: .
v_gene: TRBV11-2
j_gene: TRBJ2-1
CDR3aa: CASRPYSAAYNEQFF

abundance: .
v_gene: TRBV7-2
j_gene: TRBJ2-5
CDR3aa: CASSLWTGPETQYF

abundance: .
v_gene: TRBV6-1
j_gene: TRBJ2-3
CDR3aa: CASSRGGTDTQYF

abundance: .
v_gene: TRBV2
j_gene: TRBJ1-1
CDR3aa: CASSDYGGTEAFF

abundance: .
v_gene: TRBV7-8
j_gene: TRBJ2-7
CDR3aa: CASSLAYRVSYEQYF

abundance: .
v_gene: TRBV7-9
j_gene: TRBJ2-2
CDR3aa: CASSLVGHSNTGELFF

abundance: once
v_gene: TRBV6-5
j_gene: TRBJ2-5
CDR3aa: CASSSRLAGSYF

abundance: .
v_gene: TRBV6-6
j_gene: TRBJ2-7
CDR3aa: CASSKMYEQYF

abundance: .
v_gene: TRBV9
j_gene: TRBJ2-7
CDR3aa: CASSQGGVTYEQYF